The 25 T cell receptor beta chains below come from one sample, sequenced in a study of CD8 T cells in Susac syndrome. With random hexamers, about 0.45 to 1 ug RNA was reverse transcribed. One entry per CDR3 protein results from TCRdb running MiXCR on the immunoSEQ multiplex PCR reads. In the table there are some 150,000 distinct CDR3 sequences, roughly 94% of which are singletons. The source material was CD4+ T cells from PBMCs. The receptors shown here come from a human donor in good health.

The rearrangement links TRBV14 to TRBJ2-4; 8 bases are a match to TRBD2. The CDR3 runs to 15 residues. Looked up from germline, CDR1 is SGHDN and CDR2 is FVKESK. The ends lost 1 base at V and 6 bases at J; junction bases unmatched: 5. CDR3 loop: CASSQVTGGRNIQYF. The CDR3 bases are TGTGCCAGCAGCCAAGTTACGGGGGGGAGAAACATTCAGTACTTC.

CDR3 in amino acids: CSARTGVVDEQYF. CDR3 DNA sequence: TGCAGTGCTCGGACAGGGGTAGTCGACGAGCAGTACTTC. The chain uses TRBV20-1 and TRBJ2-7; 9 bases are shared with TRBD1. V lost 5 bases to trimming and J lost 5 bases; unmatched junction nucleotides: 7. The CDR3 runs 13 residues. The germline V gene has CDR1 DFQATT and CDR2 SNEGSKA (reference sequence).

In DNA, the CDR3 is TGTGCCAGCAGCCAAGGTGACAGATTTTCCTCCTACGAGCAGTACTTC. Translation gives CASSQGDRFSSYEQYF. The gene calls are TRBV4-2 and TRBJ2-7; TRBD1 is a possible D gene (5 bases). V lost 1 base and J lost 0, with 13 bases in between. The CDR3 totals 16 residues. The germline V gene has CDR1 LGHNA and CDR2 YNFKEQ.

This clonotype was picked up one time. This chain uses TRBV2 with TRBJ2-7; the D gene is possibly TRBD1 (6 bases). Germline V gene sequence: CDR1 SNHLY, CDR2 FYNNEI. V lost 7 bases to trimming and J lost 1 base, with 14 bases between them. This CDR3 spans 14 amino acids. In DNA form, the CDR3 reads TGTGCCAGCATTCAGGGGAGCGGATCCTACGAGCAGTACTTC. Residues: CASIQGSGSYEQYF. Filled out from reference TRBV2 and TRBJ2-7, the complete variable domain reads EPEVTQTPSHQVTQMGQEVILRCVPISNHLYFYWYRQILGQKVEFLVSFYNNEISEKSEIFDDQFSVERPDGSNFTLKIRSTKLEDSAMYFCASIQGSGSYEQYFGPGTRLTVT.

The chain joins TRBV6-5 to TRBJ1-1; no definite D call. V gave up 5 bases and J gave up 6 bases, with 10 bases separating them. The CDR3 is 12 residues long. Germline CDR1 is MNHEY and CDR2 is SVGAGI. In DNA form, the CDR3 reads TGTGCCAGCAGTGGGGATTTGGCTGAAGCTTTCTTT. Translating it yields CASSGDLAEAFF.

V usage is TRBV25-1 and J usage is TRBJ1-1; D gene ambiguous. Trimming removed 6 bases from V and 3 bases from J, with 11 bases in between. The CDR3 consists of 13 residues. The V gene's germline CDR1 is MGHDK and CDR2 SYGVNS. DNA of the CDR3: TGTGCCAGCAGGTGGGCTCGGGACACTGAAGCTTTCTTT. This sequence encodes CASRWARDTEAFF. The whole variable domain, remainder taken from reference TRBV25-1 and TRBJ1-1, is EADIYQTPRYLVIGTGKKITLECSQTMGHDKMYWYQQDPGMELHLIHYSYGVNSTEKGDLSSESTVSRIRTEHFPLTLESARPSHTSQYLCASRWARDTEAFFGQGTRLTVV.

The chain uses TRBV29-1 and TRBJ2-7; TRBD1 matches 9 bases. Germline V lookup: CDR1 SQVTM, CDR2 ANQGSEA. J lost 3 bases, V lost 3 bases, and 3 bases had no gene match. The CDR3 runs 13 residues. For the CDR3, the DNA is TGCAGCGTTGATCGGGGACAGGGCTACGAGCAGTACTTC. The encoded protein is CSVDRGQGYEQYF.

The V call is TRBV7-8, the J call TRBJ1-1, with D maybe TRBD1 (5 bases). V shed 5 bases and J shed 3 bases, with 10 bases lying between them. CDR1 is SGHVS and CDR2 is FQNEAQ in the germline V gene. This CDR3 region has 13 residues. The CDR3 here is CASSLGGHTEAFF. The CDR3 nucleotides read TGTGCCAGCAGCCTCGGGGGACACACTGAAGCTTTCTTT.

V usage is TRBV30 and J usage is TRBJ1-5, with D maybe TRBD1 (6 bases). V was trimmed by 2 bases and J by 8 bases, leaving 13 bases between them. The CDR3 spans 13 residues. Germline V lookup: CDR1 GTSNPN, CDR2 SVGIG (reference sequence). CDR3 bases: TGTGCCTGGAGTACAGGGCGGTCGAAGCCCCAGCATTTT. Its translation is CAWSTGRSKPQHF.

The gene calls are TRBV7-2 and TRBJ2-2; possibly TRBD2 for D (6 bases). This CDR3 has 15 residues. V lost 1 base to trimming and J lost 4 bases, with 10 bases between them. CDR1 SGHTA and CDR2 FQGNSA come from the germline V gene. The CDR3, as DNA: TGTGCCAGCAGCTTAGAGTGGGGAGGCACCGGGGAGCTGTTTTTT. It translates to CASSLEWGGTGELFF.

The chain is built from TRBV27 and TRBJ2-3, with D possibly TRBD1 on 6 matching bases. CDR3 size: 14 residues. Germline CDR1 and CDR2: MNHEY and SMNVEV (reference sequence). The V gene lost 6 bases and the J gene lost 0 bases, with 10 bases spanning the gap. CDR3 bases: TGTGCCAGCAGGAGGGGGTCTAGCACAGATACGCAGTATTTT. The encoded protein is CASRRGSSTDTQYF.

This clonotype occurred once. This sequence joins TRBV5-4 and TRBJ2-7; the match to TRBD2 covers 8 bases. The V gene end was trimmed by 0 bases and the J gene end by 4 bases; junction bases not matched to a gene: 3. This CDR3 comprises 14 residues. Germline V CDR1 and CDR2: SGHNT, YYREEE (reference sequence). This chain's CDR3 is CASSLELAAYEQYF. The CDR3, as DNA: TGTGCCAGCAGCTTGGAACTAGCGGCGTACGAGCAGTACTTC. The whole variable domain, remainder taken from reference TRBV5-4 and TRBJ2-7, is ETGVTQSPTHLIKTRGQQVTLRCSSQSGHNTVSWYQQALGQGPQFIFQYYREEENGRGNFPPRFSGLQFPNYSSELNVNALELDDSALYLCASSLELAAYEQYFGPGTRLTVT.

The chain has TRBV18 and TRBJ2-6, with 7 bases aligning to TRBD1. The CDR3 totals 18 residues. The germline V gene has CDR1 KGHSH and CDR2 LQKENI. The junction had 8 bases not matched to a gene; V was cut back by 3 bases and J by 0 bases. CDR3 region: CASSPLGQDLSGANVLTF. CDR3 DNA: TGTGCCAGCTCACCCCTCGGACAGGACCTCTCTGGGGCCAACGTCCTGACTTTC.

This chain connects TRBV12-3 or TRBV12-4 to TRBJ1-2, with D uncertain. V lost 5 bases to trimming and J lost 4 bases, with 20 bases between them. The CDR3 is 16 residues long. In nucleotides, the CDR3 is TGTGCCAGCAGTCTCGAAATCACTTTAATCCCCTATGGCTACACCTTC. Its translation is CASSLEITLIPYGYTF.

The genes are TRBV5-1 and TRBJ2-2; 10 bases are a match to TRBD2. The length of the CDR3 is 15 residues. Germline CDR1 reads SGHRS; CDR2 reads YFSETQ. Trimming removed 4 bases from V and 5 bases from J; junction bases left unmatched: 5. The chain's CDR3 is CASSQTSGHTGELFF. Here the CDR3 DNA reads TGCGCCAGCAGCCAGACTAGCGGGCATACCGGGGAGCTGTTTTTT.

This clonotype was counted a single time. The chain employs TRBV2 and TRBJ1-1; 7 nucleotides align to TRBD1. The CDR3 is 12 amino acids. V lost 6 bases and J lost 6; bases outside the gene matches: 4. From germline, CDR1 is SNHLY and CDR2 FYNNEI. The CDR3 here is CASRKGAPEAFF. CDR3 DNA sequence: TGTGCCAGCAGGAAGGGGGCTCCTGAAGCTTTCTTT.

The chain joins TRBV24-1 to TRBJ1-2; 12 positions match TRBD1. The trim removed 3 bases at V and 7 bases at J, leaving 8 bases unmatched. Per the germline V gene, CDR1 is KGHDR and CDR2 is SFDVKD. The CDR3 is 16 residues long. The CDR3 region has the DNA TGTGCCACCAGTGATGGACCGGGACAGGGGGCCGGTGGCTACACCTTC. This translates into CATSDGPGQGAGGYTF.

The rearrangement uses TRBV3-1 and TRBJ2-3; 7 nucleotides match TRBD2. Germline CDR1 is LGHDT and CDR2 is YNNKEL (reference sequence). Unmatched junction bases numbered 5, after V lost 0 bases and J lost 2 bases. The CDR3 loop spans 16 amino acids. CDR3 nucleotides: TGTGCCAGCAGCCAAGATCGGGCGGGAGACACAGATACGCAGTATTTT. This gives the protein CASSQDRAGDTDTQYF.

J is TRBJ2-4 and V is TRBV11-2; 7 bases are a match to TRBD1. The CDR3 is made up of 13 amino acids. Germline CDR1 and CDR2: SGHAT and FQNNGV. With 3 bases clipped from V and 10 bases from J, the junction kept 6 bases outside the gene matches. The CDR3 DNA sequence: TGTGCCAGCAGCTTGGTCGAGACAGGGATTCAGTACTTC. Protein: CASSLVETGIQYF.

This chain uses TRBV20-1 with TRBJ2-3; TRBD2 aligns across 13 bases. Trimming at V came to 3 bases and at J to 3 bases, leaving 3 bases not matched to a gene. The CDR3 covers 15 residues. Germline CDR1 is DFQATT and CDR2 is SNEGSKA (reference sequence). This CDR3 is CSASGTSGMTDTQYF. The CDR3 DNA is TGCAGTGCTAGTGGGACTAGCGGGATGACAGATACGCAGTATTTT.

The V gene is TRBV2, the J gene TRBJ2-5, with D possibly matching TRBD1 (5 bases). Per germline, CDR1 SNHLY and CDR2 FYNNEI. Trimming left V 6 bases short and J 1 base short, with 9 bases between. The CDR3 extends over 13 amino acids. The chain's CDR3 is CASRGAVQETQYF. The CDR3, as DNA: TGTGCCAGCAGAGGGGCAGTCCAAGAGACCCAGTACTTC.

The rearrangement links TRBV11-2 to TRBJ2-5; D not certain. Trimming took 1 base from V and 5 from J, leaving 8 bases between them. CDR3 length equals 13 residues. The germline CDR1 and CDR2 sequences are SGHAT and FQNNGV. The chain's CDR3 is CASSLVPMETQYF. The DNA of the CDR3 is TGTGCCAGCAGCTTAGTCCCGATGGAGACCCAGTACTTC.

V and J are TRBV2 and TRBJ1-2; D may be TRBD1 (5 bases). The V end lost 1 base, the J end lost 6 bases, and 12 bases lay between the germline ends. The germline gives CDR1 SNHLY, CDR2 FYNNEI. The CDR3 contains 14 residues. CDR3 region: CASSEVPGLDGYTF. CDR3 in DNA: TGTGCCAGCAGTGAAGTGCCGGGGCTTGATGGCTACACCTTC.

The chain has TRBV2 and TRBJ2-2; TRBD2 matches at 7 bases. V dropped 7 bases and J dropped 5; count of bases not matched to a gene: 10. Germline V CDR1 and CDR2: SNHLY, FYNNEI. The CDR3 consists of 15 residues. CDR3 sequence: CASMGTPGGTGELFF. DNA of the CDR3: TGTGCCAGCATGGGGACCCCGGGAGGTACCGGGGAGCTGTTTTTT. Supplemented by reference TRBV2 and TRBJ2-2, the full variable domain reads EPEVTQTPSHQVTQMGQEVILRCVPISNHLYFYWYRQILGQKVEFLVSFYNNEISEKSEIFDDQFSVERPDGSNFTLKIRSTKLEDSAMYFCASMGTPGGTGELFFGEGSRLTVL.

This sequence joins TRBV7-2 and TRBJ2-7; 7 bases align to TRBD2. V shed 1 base, J shed 2 bases, and the junction held 11 bases outside the gene matches. There are 17 residues in the CDR3. Germline loops: CDR1 SGHTA, CDR2 FQGNSA. CDR3 nucleotides: TGTGCCAGCAGCTTAGTCGCACGGACTAGGGCCACCTACGAGCAGTACTTC. It specifies CASSLVARTRATYEQYF.